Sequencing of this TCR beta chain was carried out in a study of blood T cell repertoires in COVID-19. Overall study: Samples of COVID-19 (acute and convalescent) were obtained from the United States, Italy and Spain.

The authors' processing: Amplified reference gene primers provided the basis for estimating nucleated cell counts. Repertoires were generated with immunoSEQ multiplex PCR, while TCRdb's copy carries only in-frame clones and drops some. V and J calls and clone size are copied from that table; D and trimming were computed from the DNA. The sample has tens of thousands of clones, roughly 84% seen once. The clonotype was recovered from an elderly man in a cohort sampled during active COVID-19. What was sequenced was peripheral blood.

The CDR3 DNA follows: TGTGCCAGCAGCCAGGCTGTTACTCAGGGAACTGAGCAGTTCTTC. Protein: CASSQAVTQGTEQFF. The chain has TRBV4-2 and TRBJ2-1, with a weak D call TRBD1 (5 bases). Germline-derived CDR1 and CDR2 are LGHNA and YNFKEQ. V lost 3 bases and J 9 bases, leaving 18 bases between the germline ends. The CDR3 covers 15 residues.